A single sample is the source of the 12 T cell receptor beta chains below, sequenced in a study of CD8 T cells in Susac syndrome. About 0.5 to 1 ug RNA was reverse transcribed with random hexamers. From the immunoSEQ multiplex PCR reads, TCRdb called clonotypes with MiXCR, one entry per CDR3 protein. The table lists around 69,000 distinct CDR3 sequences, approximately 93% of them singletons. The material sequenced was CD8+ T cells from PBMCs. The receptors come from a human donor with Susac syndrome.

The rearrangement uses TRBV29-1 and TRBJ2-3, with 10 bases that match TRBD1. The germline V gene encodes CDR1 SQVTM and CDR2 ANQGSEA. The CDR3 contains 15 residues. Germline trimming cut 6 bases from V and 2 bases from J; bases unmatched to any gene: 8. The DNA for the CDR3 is TGCAGCGTCGCCGGGACAGGGGTCCCCACAGATACGCAGTATTTT. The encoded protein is CSVAGTGVPTDTQYF.

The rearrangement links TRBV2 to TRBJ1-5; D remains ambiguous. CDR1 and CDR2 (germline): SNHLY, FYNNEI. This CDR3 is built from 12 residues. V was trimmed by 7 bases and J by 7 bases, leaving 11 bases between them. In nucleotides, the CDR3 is TGTGCCAGCACGGATGCGGGGCAGCCCCAGCATTTT. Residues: CASTDAGQPQHF.

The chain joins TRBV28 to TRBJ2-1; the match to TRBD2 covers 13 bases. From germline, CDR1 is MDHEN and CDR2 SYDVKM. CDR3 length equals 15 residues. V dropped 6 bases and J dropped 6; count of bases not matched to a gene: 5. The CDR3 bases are TGTGCCAGCAGCCAACTAGCGGGAGGGTCCAATGAGCAGTTCTTC. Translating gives CASSQLAGGSNEQFF.

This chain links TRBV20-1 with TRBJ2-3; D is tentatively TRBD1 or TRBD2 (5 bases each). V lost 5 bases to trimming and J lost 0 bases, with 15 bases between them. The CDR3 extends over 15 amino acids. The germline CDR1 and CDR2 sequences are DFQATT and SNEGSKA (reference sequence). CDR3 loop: CSARDGQGSTDTQYF. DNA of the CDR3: TGCAGTGCTCGGGACGGCCAGGGTAGCACAGATACGCAGTATTTT.

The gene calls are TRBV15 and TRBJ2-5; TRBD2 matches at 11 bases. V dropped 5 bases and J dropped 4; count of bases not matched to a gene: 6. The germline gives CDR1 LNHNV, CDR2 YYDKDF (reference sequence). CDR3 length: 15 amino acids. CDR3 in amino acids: CATSLYGLAGETQYF. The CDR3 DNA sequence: TGTGCCACCAGCCTCTACGGACTAGCGGGAGAGACCCAGTACTTC.

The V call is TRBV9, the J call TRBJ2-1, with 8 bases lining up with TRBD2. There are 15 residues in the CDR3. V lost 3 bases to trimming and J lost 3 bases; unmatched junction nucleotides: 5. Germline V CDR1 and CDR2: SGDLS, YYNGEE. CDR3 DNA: TGTGCCAGCAGCGGAGCGGGGGAGTTCTACAATGAGCAGTTCTTC. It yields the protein CASSGAGEFYNEQFF.

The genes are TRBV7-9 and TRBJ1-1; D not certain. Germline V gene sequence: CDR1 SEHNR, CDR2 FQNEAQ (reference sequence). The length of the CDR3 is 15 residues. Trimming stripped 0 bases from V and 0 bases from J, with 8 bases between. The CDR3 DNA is TGTGCCAGCAGCTTAGCGGAGGGCGTGAACACTGAAGCTTTCTTT. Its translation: CASSLAEGVNTEAFF.

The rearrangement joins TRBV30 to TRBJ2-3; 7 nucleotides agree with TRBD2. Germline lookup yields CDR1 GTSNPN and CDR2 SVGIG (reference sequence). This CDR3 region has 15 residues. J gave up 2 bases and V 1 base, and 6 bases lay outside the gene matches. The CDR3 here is CAWSEGGVFTDTQYF. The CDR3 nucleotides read TGTGCCTGGAGTGAGGGAGGGGTTTTCACAGATACGCAGTATTTT.

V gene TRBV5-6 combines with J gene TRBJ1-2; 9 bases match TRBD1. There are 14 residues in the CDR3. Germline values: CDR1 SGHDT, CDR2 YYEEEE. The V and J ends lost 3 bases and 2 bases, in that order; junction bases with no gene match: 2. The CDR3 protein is CASSYGQGNYGYTF. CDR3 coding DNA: TGTGCCAGCAGCTATGGACAGGGGAACTATGGCTACACCTTC.

The DNA of the CDR3 is TGCAGTGCTCAGACGTCTAGCGGGATGGATGAGCAGTTCTTC. The encoded protein is CSAQTSSGMDEQFF. J is TRBJ2-1 and V is TRBV20-1; 9 nucleotides line up with TRBD2. The CDR3 extends over 14 amino acids. Germline CDR1 reads DFQATT; CDR2 reads SNEGSKA (reference sequence). V dropped 5 bases and J dropped 8; count of bases not matched to a gene: 10.

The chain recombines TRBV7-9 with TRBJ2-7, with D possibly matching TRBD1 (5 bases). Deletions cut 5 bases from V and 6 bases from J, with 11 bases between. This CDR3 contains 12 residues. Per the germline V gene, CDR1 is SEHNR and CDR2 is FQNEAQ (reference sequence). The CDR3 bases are TGTGCCAGCAGCCCAGGGCCCCTCGAGCAGTACTTC. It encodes CASSPGPLEQYF.

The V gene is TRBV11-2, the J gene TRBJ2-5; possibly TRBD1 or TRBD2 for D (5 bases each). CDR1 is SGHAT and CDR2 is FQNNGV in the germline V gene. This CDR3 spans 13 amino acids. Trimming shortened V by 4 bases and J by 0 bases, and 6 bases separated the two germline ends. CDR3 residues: CASSWGHQETQYF. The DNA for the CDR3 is TGTGCCAGCAGCTGGGGACACCAAGAGACCCAGTACTTC.